This T cell receptor beta chain came from a study of T cell responses to AZD1222 COVID-19 vaccine (dated by TCRdb to 2020 to 2023). Turning to the overall study: Because spike-specific TCR depth and breadth did not differ between the two schedules, AZD1222 recipients who got a second dose at roughly 4 weeks were pooled with those who got a second dose at roughly 12 weeks. A total of around 240 trial participants underwent TCR sequencing, of whom more than 200 had received two doses of AZD1222 and some 25 had received two doses of the MenACWY control vaccine. Trial participants were enrolled by age into subgroups of 18-55, 56-69 and 70-plus years, and around 140, 26 and 57 TCR-sequenced participants, respectively, were included in these subgroups. Study-wide conclusions, independent of this receptor: Conclusions about previously exposed vaccinees were limited because only six AZD1222 recipients were SARS-CoV-2 seropositive at baseline. Most participants were white British and females outnumbered males, and the authors suggested that clonal diversity may have been underestimated. CD4 TCRs associated with the vaccine covered the entire spike protein, and the dominant responses were in regions 160-218 and 743-854. The 56-69-year group was small, and its depth increase did not reach significance, likely because of low power. After two AZD1222 doses, spike-specific TCR breadth and depth were significantly higher than at day 0 and than in MenACWY recipients. Epitopes outside the regions mutated in the B.1.351 and B.1.1.7 variants were reportedly recognized by nearly half of the unique spike-specific TCRs. Because no samples from the day 14 peak response were available, repertoires could be characterized only after the peak T cell response.

The CDR3 regions of human TCRbeta chains were subjected to immunosequencing. As for the original processing: Repertoire TCRs were matched against a reference library of SARS-CoV-2-specific TCRs generated with the MIRA antigen-specificity platform. Breadth meant the fraction of unique TCRs that were SARS-CoV-2-associated, whereas depth meant the fraction of total T cells that were SARS-CoV-2-associated. Using the MIRA data, each spike-specific TCR was assigned both to the spike region to which the TCR was reactive and to a CD4 or CD8 class. Log10-transformed breadth and depth values were compared by one-way ANOVA with Sidak's multiple comparisons tests. Held by TCRdb, this immuneACCESS table contains in-frame sequences only and omits some clones. Under half of the omission traces to an unresolved V gene where checked; the cause of the rest is unknown. The D gene and trimming were derived from the DNA, and the V and J assignments and clone size from that table. In all, the sample holds roughly 100,000 clones, and more than 70% of those were seen once. Approximately 17% of the sample comes from the top ten.

V is cut by 5 bases and J by 3 bases, and the space between the germline ends is 7 bases. The CDR3 covers 12 residues, taking in both the cysteine and the phenylalanine. The DNA shown is the 36-base CDR3, in frame from base 1. This clone was detected only a few times. Its binding antigen is unknown. Base-call qualities are not available, and no considerably larger clone is one nucleotide away. Other DNA sequences of this sample code for an identical CDR3. In light of the paper, this sample's time point label describes: baseline before first vaccination. The vaccinee samples were drawn from two UK trials, COV001 and COV002, one of which was a single-blind randomized controlled phase 2/3 trial testing AZD1222 (ChAdOx1 nCoV-19) in healthy adults. For TCRbeta chain sequencing, PBMC samples were collected from trial participants at day 0 and at day 28 after the second dose.

The TCR was taken from an adult in good health. The sample here was peripheral blood, taken on day 0 of AZD1222 vaccination. The sequence is built from TRBV12-3 or TRBV12-4 and TRBJ1-2; a confident D gene designation cannot be given. The nucleotide sequence is given as TGTGCCAGCAGTCCAACCCACTATGGCTACACCTTC. Its protein product is CASSPTHYGYTF.